The rows below give T cell receptor beta chains drawn from one sample of a study of blood T cell repertoires in COVID-19. Only in-frame clones appear in the TCRdb table, and some are missing; sequencing was by immunoSEQ multiplex PCR. The sample has about 40,000 clones; under 80% are singletons. Material for sequencing was peripheral blood. These receptors were taken from an older man with acute or convalescent COVID-19. The CDR3 runs from the conserved cysteine through the conserved F or W. A D gene is named only where the DNA matches it firmly. Rows give clone size only sometimes, using once, few, many, or a class for an expanded clone.

TRBD1,TRBV12-3/TRBV12-4,TRBJ1-2,few,TGTGCCAGCAGTAGGACAGGGTTAGGTGGCTACACCTTC,CASSRTGLGGYTF
-,TRBV9,TRBJ1-6,-,TGTGCCAGCAGCGAGGGTACAGGTTATAATTCACCCCTCCACTTT,CASSEGTGYNSPLHF
TRBD2,TRBV10-3,TRBJ2-3,-,TGTGCCATCAGTGAAGCGGGGAGCACAGATACGCAGTATTTT,CAISEAGSTDTQYF
-,TRBV27,TRBJ1-1,-,TGTGCCAGCAGTTTAAACAGAGACACTGAAGCTTTCTTT,CASSLNRDTEAFF
TRBD2,TRBV2,TRBJ2-5,-,TGTGCCAGCAGTGATAGTCTAGCGGGTCAAGAGACCCAGTACTTC,CASSDSLAGQETQYF
-,TRBV28,TRBJ1-1,-,TGTGCCAGCAGCTTAGCCTGGCGGGGGAACACTGAAGCTTTCTTT,CASSLAWRGNTEAFF
-,TRBV5-1,TRBJ2-3,-,TGCGCCAGCAGCTTGAAGTGGCGCGGGGGCCCAGATACGCAGTATTTT,CASSLKWRGGPDTQYF
-,TRBV6-5,TRBJ1-2,few,TGTGCCAGCAGTTATGGCCAGGGGAGTTATGGCTACACCTTC,CASSYGQGSYGYTF
TRBD1,TRBV5-1,TRBJ2-7,-,TGCGCCAGCAGCTGGGGACAGGGGGCCGCCTACGAGCAGTACTTC,CASSWGQGAAYEQYF
-,TRBV11-2,TRBJ1-5,-,TGTGCCAGCAGCTGGGGGCCCGGGCAGCCCCAGCATTTT,CASSWGPGQPQHF
TRBD1,TRBV5-1,TRBJ1-2,-,TGCGCCAGCAGCGTACAGGGGGAGAATGGCTACACCTTC,CASSVQGENGYTF
TRBD2,TRBV29-1,TRBJ2-1,few,TGCAGCGTTGATCGGGCTAGCGGGAGTACTGAGCAGTTCTTC,CSVDRASGSTEQFF
-,TRBV5-6,TRBJ1-6,-,TGTGCCAGCAGCTTATACAGGGAATTAAATTCACCCCTCCACTTT,CASSLYRELNSPLHF
-,TRBV5-6,TRBJ1-6,few,TGTGCCAGCAGCTTGGGAGCGTCTAGGAATTCACCCCTCCACTTT,CASSLGASRNSPLHF
-,TRBV19,TRBJ1-6,few,TGTGCCAGTAGCCCCGACAGCTATAATTCACCCCTCCACTTT,CASSPDSYNSPLHF
-,TRBV6-4,TRBJ1-1,-,TGTGCCAGCAGTGCTATCGGCGGCACTGAAGCTTTCTTT,CASSAIGGTEAFF
TRBD1,TRBV7-8,TRBJ2-2,-,TGTGCCAGCAGGCCTACGGGACCCTGGACAGGGAAACCCGGGGAGCTGTTTTTT,CASRPTGPWTGKPGELFF
-,TRBV5-4,TRBJ1-2,-,TGTGCCAGCAGCCCGGGGGGAAGGGACCGAGAATCCTTC,CASSPGGRDRESF
-,TRBV2,TRBJ1-4,-,TGTGCCAGCAGTCTAGGAGGGGTACTTAATGAAAAACTGTTTTTT,CASSLGGVLNEKLFF
-,TRBV4-1,TRBJ1-2,-,TGCGCCAGCAGCCAAGCCCAGGGCTATGGCTACACCTTC,CASSQAQGYGYTF
TRBD2,TRBV5-4,TRBJ2-5,-,TGTGCCAGCAGCTCGGGACTAGCGGAAGAGACCCAGTACTTC,CASSSGLAEETQYF
TRBD1,TRBV7-7,TRBJ1-2,-,TGTGCCAGCAGCCGATGGACAGGGGAAGTTGGCTACACCTTC,CASSRWTGEVGYTF
-,TRBV7-9,TRBJ1-1,-,TGTGCCAGCAGCTTCACTCGAGGGAACACTGAAGCTTTCTTT,CASSFTRGNTEAFF